This TCR beta chain was documented in a study of blood T cell repertoires in COVID-19. Across the whole study: Some COVID-19 samples were acute and others convalescent; all came from the United States, Italy and Spain. The analysed material was cDNA or gDNA that came from T cells, B-cell-depleted T cells, or PBMCs.

V was pared by 4 bases and J by 8 bases, with 7 bases of the junction left unmatched. This CDR3 spans 14 amino acids. Germline V CDR1 and CDR2: SGHRS, YFSETQ. Original data processing: Amplification of reference gene primers was used by the study to estimate nucleated cell counts. Sequencing used immunoSEQ multiplex PCR; TCRdb keeps in-frame clones, though not all of them. The DNA was the basis for D and trimming; V, J and clone size are from that table. The sample records 200,000 to 250,000 clones, approximately 84% being singletons. V gene TRBV5-1 combines with J gene TRBJ1-1; 11 positions match TRBD1. The receptor comes from a woman aged 25 to 45 who had recovered from COVID-19. Material for sequencing was peripheral blood. The CDR3 DNA reads TGCGCCAGCAGCATCGGACAGGGGGCGCCGGAAGCTTTCTTT. It codes for CASSIGQGAPEAFF.